This T cell receptor (beta chain) came from a study of CD8+CD57+ T cells in acquired aplastic anemia (dated by TCRdb to the late 2010s). Looking at the study overall: DNA extracted from sorted CD4+ and CD8+ cells had a mean of roughly 3.4 ug, with a range of about 0.18 to 27.4 ug. CD8+CD57+ expansion was defined as a frequency above the mean frequency observed in healthy subjects.

Genomic DNA was used as template for profiling of TCR beta VDJ combinations and CDR3 sequences. TCR repertoire sequencing was run on an Illumina HiSeq 2000. The authors' pipeline ran thus. Repertoires were assessed using TRBV/TRBJ rearrangement plots, CDR3 size and DJ length profiles, and Simpson's diversity index. The most abundant DNA sequence in the deep sequencing data was defined as the immunodominant clone. CDR3 amino acid sequences were screened for sharing across subjects and were compared with published repertoires and the VDJdb database. The public reads were run again by TCRdb, first through fastp at Q25 and then through MiXCR, and only productive beta chains were kept. Rows are unified per CDR3 protein, each entry keeping the most common DNA and genes. Clone size and V and J calls follow TCRdb, not the original study. This sample is represented by about 40,000 distinct CDR3 sequences; approximately 63% of them were singletons. In total, the top ten clones hold roughly 60% of the sample.

Remarks on this clonotype: Its antigen is not yet known. Being one base from a much bigger clone, this may be a read error.

Expansion of CD8+CD57+ cells had been shown by flow cytometry in the patients chosen for sequencing. All patients had severe acquired aplastic anemia diagnosed by International Study of Aplastic Anemia and Agranulocytosis and Camitta criteria. Patients had received no therapy at the time of blood sampling. In this study, sorted CD4+ and CD8+ T cells from the blood of healthy subjects and of severe aplastic anemia patients had their TCR repertoires deep-sequenced. Patients were enrolled under clinicaltrials.gov protocols 00001620, 01623167, 00001397, 00071045, 00081523 and 00961064 in the USA. Ficoll-Paque density gradient centrifugation was used to isolate peripheral blood mononuclear cells. CD4+ and CD8+ T cells were sorted by FACS or magnetic beads before DNA extraction. What the authors observed across the whole study: Roughly 31 CD8+ CDR3 sequences were shared between patients and controls but appeared highly expressed in patients and within their immunodominant clones. Between patients and healthy controls, no significant difference in CD8+ Simpson's diversity was found (P=0.060).

Unmatched junction bases come to 8, with V trimmed by 4 bases and J by 4 bases. CDR1 and CDR2, looked up from the germline V gene, are MRHNA and SNTAGT. From cysteine to phenylalanine, the CDR3 is 15 amino acids long. Here the CDR3 DNA is all that survives: 45 bases in frame from base 1. This chain joins TRBV6-4 to TRBJ2-3; a stretch of 7 junction bases matches TRBD2. This receptor was identified in a human donor with aplastic anemia. The sequenced material came from sorted CD4+, CD8+, or CD8+CD57+ T cells (not recorded which) from PBMCs. The CDR3 sequence is CASSASGGGSDTQYF. Here is the DNA: TGTGCCAGCAGTGCTAGCGGTGGGGGGTCAGATACGCAGTATTTT.